The sequence of this TCR beta chain was determined in a study of PD-L1 blockade in urothelial cancer. Study details: Tumor specimens possessed a median of about 1,500 T cells.

J lost 6 bases, V lost 7 bases, and 9 bases had no gene match. In germline, CDR1 is SQVTM, CDR2 ANQGSEA. CDR3 length: 13 residues. The study quantified FFPE tumor DNA with amplified housekeeping genes. Repertoires were generated with immunoSEQ multiplex PCR, while TCRdb's copy carries only in-frame clones and drops some. The repertoire holds about 680 clones, around 40% seen once, with 13% to 15% in the top ten. Sequencing was performed on tumor tissue, taken before atezolizumab (anti-PD-L1) treatment. The receptor's source is a man between 70 and 80 years old with urothelial cancer. The V gene is TRBV29-1, the J gene TRBJ2-1; 7 bases map to TRBD2. The CDR3 region has the DNA TGCAGCGCCCGCCTGACTAGCTTCAATGAGCAGTTCTTC. Amino acid sequence: CSARLTSFNEQFF.